The clone carrying this TCR beta chain has just a few counts. The target antigen is unknown. This specimen belongs to a study of Ad26.COV2.S vaccination and SARS-CoV-2 variants. The wider study: A COV1001 Ad26.COV2.S trial-arm participant provided the sample. The authors gave Ad26.COV2.S intramuscularly, either once or twice 56 days apart. General study results and limits: Reported post-vaccination CD8+ and CD4+ T cell responses to spike showed substantial breadth.

Treatment: 15 to 20 received Ad26.COV2.S at low or high dose, single or two shots; roughly five received placebo; per-sample allocation not given. Specimen acquisition occurred on day 63 following the initial vaccine or placebo injection. The method was immunoSEQ multiplex PCR; TCRdb's version includes in-frame clones alone and lacks a portion of them. In the table there are roughly 330,000 clones, 85% to 90% of which are singletons. The input for sequencing was peripheral blood, taken in a trial of Ad26.COV2.S vaccine versus placebo. This TCR was sampled from a person aged 18-60 years who received the Ad26.COV2.S COVID-19 vaccine or a placebo.

The CDR3 here is CSASSYNEQFF. In nucleotides, the CDR3 is TGCAGCGCTTCTTCCTACAATGAGCAGTTCTTC. V gene TRBV29-1 combines with J gene TRBJ2-1, with D uncertain. V dropped 7 bases and J dropped 1 base, with 5 bases sitting between them. The CDR3 loop spans 11 amino acids. Germline loops: CDR1 SQVTM, CDR2 ANQGSEA.